The entry below describes one T cell receptor (beta chain). Antigen unknown. The sample belongs to a study of T cell repertoires in cytomegalovirus infection. Looking at the study overall: Recently described HLA-C-restricted plus well-studied HLA-B-restricted CMV epitopes were used.

TCRdb recomputed calls from the reads with MiXCR, one row per CDR3 protein. The sample yields about 740,000 distinct CDR3 sequences, roughly a third seen once. J lost 4 bases, V lost 2 bases, and 5 bases had no gene match. CDR1 is ENHRY, CDR2 SYGVKD, per germline. This CDR3 is built from 15 residues. The rearrangement uses TRBV10-3 and TRBJ1-5; the match to TRBD1 covers 7 bases. This specimen consisted of cultured PBMCs, obtained from culture after CMV antigen stimulation. This clonotype was sampled from a human donor in good health (CMV status not recorded). Some clones in this sample may be carry-over from other donors' samples. DNA for the CDR3: TGTGCCATCAGTGAGGGACAGGTTCCTAATCAGCCCCAGCATTTT. This gives the protein CAISEGQVPNQPQHF.